A single sample is the source of the 14 T cell receptor beta chains below, sequenced in a study of blood T cells in healthy people across ages (dated by TCRdb to about 2015). Library method: 5' RACE. The listed sequencing device is Illumina HiSeq 2500. A second roughly 6 to 12 cycle PCR used a sample-barcoded 5' primer and a J-beta primer mix. The public reads were run again by TCRdb, first through fastp at Q25 and then through MiXCR, and only productive beta chains were kept. A single entry per CDR3 protein holds the most common genes and DNA from its merged rows. Present in this sample are roughly 2 million distinct CDR3 sequences, 49% of which were seen just once. More than 2% of the sample is in the top ten clones. The source material was blood. The origin of the receptors is a woman between 35 and 50 years old in good health.

The chain recombines TRBV7-6 with TRBJ2-2; 7 bases match TRBD1. Germline V gene data show CDR1 as SGHVS and CDR2 as FNYEAQ. The CDR3 is made up of 13 amino acids. Germline trimming cut 5 bases from V and 8 bases from J; bases unmatched to any gene: 5. The CDR3 coding sequence is TGTGCCAGCAGCACCGACAGGGTGGGGGAGCTGTTTTTT. Amino acid sequence: CASSTDRVGELFF.

The rearrangement uses TRBV7-3 and TRBJ2-1; 7 bases line up with TRBD2. Germline loops: CDR1 SGHTA, CDR2 FQGTGA. CDR3 length: 15 residues. With V trimmed by 1 base and J by 3 bases, 3 bases remained unmatched. The CDR3 sequence: CASSLRLAVYNEQFF. The CDR3 DNA is TGTGCCAGCAGCTTAAGGCTAGCGGTCTACAATGAGCAGTTCTTC.

The chain recombines TRBV11-2 with TRBJ2-1; D is uncertain. The CDR3 loop spans 10 amino acids. Per germline, CDR1 SGHAT and CDR2 FQNNGV. V was cut by 10 bases and J by 8 bases, with 9 bases left in between. CDR3 nucleotides: TGTGCCATAGCACGGGATGAGCAGTTCTTC. As protein: CAIARDEQFF.

The chain combines TRBV6-7 with TRBJ2-1, with a weak D call TRBD1 (5 bases). TRBV6-7 is an open reading frame whose function is uncertain. The CDR3 covers 16 residues. V dropped 4 bases and J dropped 0 bases, with 13 bases sitting between them. CDR3 region: CASSCQGIGSYNEQFF. The CDR3, as DNA: TGTGCCAGCAGTTGCCAGGGCATTGGCTCCTACAATGAGCAGTTCTTC.

The chain recombines TRBV6-6 with TRBJ2-1; 8 bases line up with TRBD2. The CDR3 has 14 residues. Germline V gives CDR1 MNHNY, CDR2 SVGAGI (reference sequence). The trim removed 6 bases at V and 5 bases at J, leaving 6 bases unmatched. This CDR3 is CASSRLARNNEQFF. CDR3 in DNA: TGTGCCAGCAGCCGACTAGCGAGAAACAATGAGCAGTTCTTC.

This chain joins TRBV20-1 and TRBJ2-2, with 7 bases identical to TRBD1. The CDR3 is 16 amino acids. Germline CDR1 is DFQATT and CDR2 is SNEGSKA (reference sequence). V shed 6 bases, J shed 5 bases, and the junction held 15 bases outside the gene matches. The CDR3 sequence is CSAQGQTTGETGELFF. CDR3 sequence (DNA): TGCAGTGCCCAGGGCCAAACTACAGGGGAGACCGGGGAGCTGTTTTTT.

This clonotype was counted between two and nine times. The V gene is TRBV2, the J gene TRBJ2-3, with 12 bases matching TRBD2. The CDR3 has 16 residues. Germline V gives CDR1 SNHLY, CDR2 FYNNEI. V lost 8 bases and J lost 2; bases outside the gene matches: 8. This CDR3 is CASYRLAGVDTDTQYF. The CDR3 DNA sequence: TGTGCCAGCTATAGACTAGCGGGGGTCGACACAGATACGCAGTATTTT.

This clonotype has only a few counts. The chain uses TRBV20-1 and TRBJ2-7; no reliable D call. In germline, CDR1 is DFQATT, CDR2 SNEGSKA (reference sequence). V dropped 3 bases and J dropped 4 bases, with 7 bases sitting between them. The CDR3 is 11 residues long. This chain's CDR3 is CSARKEYEQYF. The CDR3 bases are TGCAGTGCTAGGAAGGAGTACGAGCAGTACTTC.

This clonotype was seen only once. The chain links TRBV4-2 to TRBJ1-3, with D maybe TRBD1 (6 bases). V shed 0 bases and J shed 1 base, with 16 bases lying between them. The CDR3 totals 18 residues. Germline CDR1 is LGHNA and CDR2 is YNFKEQ. The CDR3 nucleotides are TGTGCCAGCAGCCAAGAAAGGGCAGGGGCTTCGTCTGGAAACACCATATATTTT. This codes for CASSQERAGASSGNTIYF.

J is TRBJ2-1 and V is TRBV3-1; no clear D gene. Trimming left V 0 bases short and J 4 bases short, with 10 bases between. CDR1 and CDR2 (germline): LGHDT, YNNKEL (reference sequence). This CDR3 is built from 15 residues. CDR3 loop: CASSQELDAYNEQFF. CDR3 coding DNA: TGTGCCAGCAGCCAAGAATTAGACGCTTACAATGAGCAGTTCTTC.

The V and J genes are TRBV9 and TRBJ2-5, with D perhaps assigned TRBD1 or TRBD2 (6 bases each). In germline, CDR1 is SGDLS, CDR2 YYNGEE. CDR3 size: 15 residues. The V gene lost 4 bases and the J gene lost 4 bases, with 17 bases spanning the gap. The CDR3 bases are TGTGCCAGCAGCCCAGCGGGCCCGGGGGCAGAGACCCAGTACTTC. Its translation is CASSPAGPGAETQYF.

The chain employs TRBV6-2 or TRBV6-3 and TRBJ2-1; D is perhaps TRBD1 or TRBD2 (5 bases each). This CDR3 comprises 13 residues. V lost 7 bases and J lost 5, with 12 bases in between. Germline-derived CDR1 and CDR2 are MNHEY and SVGEGT. The CDR3 DNA follows: TGTGCCAGCAAGCTTCAGGGAGACAATGAGCAGTTCTTC. Its translation: CASKLQGDNEQFF.

The chain employs TRBV19 and TRBJ2-7, with D tentatively TRBD2 (5 bases). Germline V gives CDR1 LNHDA, CDR2 SQIVND (reference sequence). V was shortened by 5 bases and J by 5 bases, with 16 bases between the two germline ends. The CDR3 extends over 14 amino acids. The CDR3 region has the DNA TGTGCCAGTAGTCTCCTCGGCAGGAGGCACGAGCAGTACTTC. Its translation is CASSLLGRRHEQYF.

With regard to this clonotype: The junction and the germline gene differ at one end; a read error may be behind it. This sequence joins TRBV15 and TRBJ2-5, with 7 bases matching TRBD1. CDR1 is LNHNV and CDR2 is YYDKDF in the germline V gene (reference sequence). The CDR3 has 17 residues. CDR3 nucleotide sequence: TGTGTCACCAGCAGATACAGGGGAGAGGCGCAAAGAGAGACCCAGTACTTC. Translating it yields CVTSRYRGEAQRETQYF.